These T cell receptor beta chains were read from a single sample in a study of OX40 agonist ivuxolimab in advanced cancers. The assay was immunoSEQ multiplex PCR, and TCRdb's table has in-frame clones only and misses some. The repertoire consists of 95,000 or so clones, with around 82% occurring once and the leading ten covering 3.5% to 4%. Sequencing used CD4+ or CD8+ T cells sorted from blood, obtained in a trial of the OX40 agonist ivuxolimab. The receptors were gathered from an adult with an advanced solid tumor such as melanoma, head and neck, liver or kidney cancer. Both conserved end residues are part of each CDR3.

TRBV11-3,13,CASSSDSPYEQYF
TRBV28,15,CASSLPQGNHQPQHF
TRBV7-2,15,CASSRASGTQETQYF
TRBV11-3,14,CASSGGRTRYEQYF
TRBV7-2,14,CASSARDRVDGYTF
TRBV5-1,17,CASRMVQGPNLDYGYTF
TRBV30,14,CASSLAGGGGEQYF
TRBV7-8,13,CASSSYTDYGYTF
TRBV30,14,CAWTGQLYNSPLHF
TRBV4-2,15,CASSQATGGNQPQHF
TRBV6-5,15,CASSYSGPSTDTQYF
TRBV5-1,14,CASSLGVSGYEQYF
TRBV6-1,12,CASRPTGMDWDF
TRBV19,14,CASILAPNTGELFF
TRBV5-6,14,CASSFVSGPYEQYF
TRBV28,13,CASISGGFYEQYF
TRBV28,15,CASSPQTLTPGGYTF
TRBV5-1,15,CASSEGLRKSGELFF
TRBV5-1,13,CASRPAGANVLTF
TRBV19,14,CASSVKPENTEAFF
TRBV30,13,CAWSVGLPGELFF
TRBV30,15,CAGSRLAASYNEQFF
TRBV28,14,CASSSGHGLETQYF
TRBV7-9,15,CASSLDREMNTEAFF
TRBV4-2,15,CASSQSYSASEGAFF
TRBV5-4,12,CASSAINTEAFF
TRBV5-4,14,CASSQWTGGGGYTF
TRBV9,15,CASRAGAGALDEQFF
TRBV27,14,CASSLSQGSSPLHF
TRBV4-3,14,CASRGGATNEKLFF
TRBV18,16,CASSPLSQTTNEKLFF
TRBV5-1,12,CASSLGVDTQYF
TRBV30,14,CAWSTGTSTDTQYF
TRBV5-8,15,CASRQLAGGAGELFF
TRBV28,14,CASSSPLSTDTQYF
TRBV19,14,CASSMGTGNYEQYF
TRBV28,13,CASTDRDFYEQYF
TRBV6-5,14,CASSYGSVNTEAFF